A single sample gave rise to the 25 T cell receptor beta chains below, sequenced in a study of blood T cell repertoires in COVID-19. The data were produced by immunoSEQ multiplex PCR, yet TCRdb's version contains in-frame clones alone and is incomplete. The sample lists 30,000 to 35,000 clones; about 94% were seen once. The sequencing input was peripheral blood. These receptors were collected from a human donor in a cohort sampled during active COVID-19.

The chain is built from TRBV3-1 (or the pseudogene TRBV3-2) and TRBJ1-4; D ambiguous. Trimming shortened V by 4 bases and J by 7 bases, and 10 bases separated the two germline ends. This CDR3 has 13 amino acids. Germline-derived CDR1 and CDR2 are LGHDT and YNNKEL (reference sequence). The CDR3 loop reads CASSLRRGEKLFF. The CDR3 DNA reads TGTGCCAGCAGCCTACGCCGGGGTGAAAAACTGTTTTTT.

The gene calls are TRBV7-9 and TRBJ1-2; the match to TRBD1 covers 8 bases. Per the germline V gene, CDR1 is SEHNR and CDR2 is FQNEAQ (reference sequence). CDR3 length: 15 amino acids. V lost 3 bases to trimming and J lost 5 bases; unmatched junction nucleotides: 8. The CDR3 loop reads CASSLGAHRGYGYTF. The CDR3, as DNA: TGTGCCAGCAGCTTGGGGGCGCACAGGGGGTATGGCTACACCTTC.

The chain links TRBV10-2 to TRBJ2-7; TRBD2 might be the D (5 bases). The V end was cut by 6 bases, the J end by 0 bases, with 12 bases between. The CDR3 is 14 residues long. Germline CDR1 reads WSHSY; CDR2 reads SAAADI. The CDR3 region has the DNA TGCGCCAGCAGGGACTTAAGGAGCTCCTACGAGCAGTACTTC. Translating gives CASRDLRSSYEQYF.

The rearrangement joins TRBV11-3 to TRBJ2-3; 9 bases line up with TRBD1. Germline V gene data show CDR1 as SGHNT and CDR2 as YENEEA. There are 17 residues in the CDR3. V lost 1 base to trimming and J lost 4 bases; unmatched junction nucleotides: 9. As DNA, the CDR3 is TGTGCCAGCAGCTTAGGGATGGGACAGGGTATCCCAGATACGCAGTATTTT. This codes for CASSLGMGQGIPDTQYF.

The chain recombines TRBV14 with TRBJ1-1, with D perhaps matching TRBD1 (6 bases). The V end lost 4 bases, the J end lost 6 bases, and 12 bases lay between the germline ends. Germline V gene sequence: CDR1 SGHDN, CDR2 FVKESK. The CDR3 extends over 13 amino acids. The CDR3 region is CASSRGGYPEAFF. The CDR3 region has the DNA TGTGCCAGCAGCCGAGGGGGTTACCCTGAAGCTTTCTTT.

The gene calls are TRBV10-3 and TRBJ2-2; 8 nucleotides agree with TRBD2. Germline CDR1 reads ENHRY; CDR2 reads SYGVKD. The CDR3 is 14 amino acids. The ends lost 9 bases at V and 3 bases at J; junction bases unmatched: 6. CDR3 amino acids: CAIKRERDTGELFF. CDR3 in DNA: TGTGCCATTAAGCGGGAGCGGGACACCGGGGAGCTGTTTTTT.

The CDR3, as DNA: TGTGCCAGTAGTCCCCGGGTTATGAACACTGAAGCTTTCTTT. This sequence encodes CASSPRVMNTEAFF. The chain joins TRBV19 to TRBJ1-1, with D unresolved. The ends were cut back, 5 bases at V and 0 bases at J, with 10 bases in the middle. Per the germline V gene, CDR1 is LNHDA and CDR2 is SQIVND (reference sequence). This CDR3 spans 14 amino acids. The variable domain in full, completed from reference TRBV19 and TRBJ1-1, reads DGGITQSPKYLFRKEGQNVTLSCEQNLNHDAMYWYRQDPGQGLRLIYYSQIVNDFQKGDIAEGYSVSREKKESFPLTVTSAQKNPTAFYLCASSPRVMNTEAFFGQGTRLTVV.

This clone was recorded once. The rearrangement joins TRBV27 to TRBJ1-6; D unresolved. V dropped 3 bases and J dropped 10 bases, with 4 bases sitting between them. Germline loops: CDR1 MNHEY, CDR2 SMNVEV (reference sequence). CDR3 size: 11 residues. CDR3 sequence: CASSLASPLHF. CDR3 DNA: TGTGCCAGCAGTTTGGCCTCACCCCTCCACTTT.

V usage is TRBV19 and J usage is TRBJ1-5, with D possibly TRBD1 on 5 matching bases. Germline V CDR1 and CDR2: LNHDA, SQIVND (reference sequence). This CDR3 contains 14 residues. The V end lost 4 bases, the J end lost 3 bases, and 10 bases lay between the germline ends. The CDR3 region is CASSNGGDNQPQHF. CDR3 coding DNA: TGTGCCAGTAGTAATGGAGGGGACAATCAGCCCCAGCATTTT.

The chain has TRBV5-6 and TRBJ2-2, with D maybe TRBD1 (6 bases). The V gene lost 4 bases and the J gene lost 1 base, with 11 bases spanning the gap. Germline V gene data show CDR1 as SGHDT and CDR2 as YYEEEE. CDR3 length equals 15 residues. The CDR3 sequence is CASSEGGRNTGELFF. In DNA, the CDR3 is TGTGCCAGCAGCGAAGGGGGTAGGAACACCGGGGAGCTGTTTTTT.

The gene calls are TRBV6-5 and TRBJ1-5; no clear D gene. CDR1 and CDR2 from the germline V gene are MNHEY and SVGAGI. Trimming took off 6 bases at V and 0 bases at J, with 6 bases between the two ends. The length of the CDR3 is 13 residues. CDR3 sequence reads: CASRRYSNQPQHF. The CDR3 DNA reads TGTGCCAGCAGACGGTATAGCAATCAGCCCCAGCATTTT.

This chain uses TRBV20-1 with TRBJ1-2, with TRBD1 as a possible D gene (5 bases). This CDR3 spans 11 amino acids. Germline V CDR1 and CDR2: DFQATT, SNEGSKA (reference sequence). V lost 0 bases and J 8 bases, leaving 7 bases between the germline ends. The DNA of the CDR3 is TGCAGTGCTAGAGAGGGGCCCGGCTACACCTTC. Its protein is CSAREGPGYTF.

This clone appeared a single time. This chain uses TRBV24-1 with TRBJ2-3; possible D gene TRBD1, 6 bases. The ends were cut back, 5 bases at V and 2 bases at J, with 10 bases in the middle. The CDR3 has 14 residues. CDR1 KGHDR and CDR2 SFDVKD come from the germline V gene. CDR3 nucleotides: TGTGCCACCAGTGCCGGGACATTCACAGATACGCAGTATTTT. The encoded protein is CATSAGTFTDTQYF.

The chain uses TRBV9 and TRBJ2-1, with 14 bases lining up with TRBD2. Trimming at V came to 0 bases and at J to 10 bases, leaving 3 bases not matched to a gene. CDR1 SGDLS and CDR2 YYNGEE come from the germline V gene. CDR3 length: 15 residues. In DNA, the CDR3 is TGTGCCAGCAGCGTAGGGACTAGCGGGGGGAGGGAGCAGTTCTTC. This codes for CASSVGTSGGREQFF.

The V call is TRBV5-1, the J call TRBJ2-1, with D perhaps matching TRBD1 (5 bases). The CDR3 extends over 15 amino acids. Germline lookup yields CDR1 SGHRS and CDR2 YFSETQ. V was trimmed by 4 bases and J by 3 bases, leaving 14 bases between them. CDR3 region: CASSTKETGYNEQFF. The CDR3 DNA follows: TGCGCCAGCAGCACCAAAGAAACAGGCTACAATGAGCAGTTCTTC. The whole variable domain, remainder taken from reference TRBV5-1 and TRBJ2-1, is KAGVTQTPRYLIKTRGQQVTLSCSPISGHRSVSWYQQTPGQGLQFLFEYFSETQRNKGNFPGRFSGRQFSNSRSEMNVSTLELGDSALYLCASSTKETGYNEQFFGPGTRLTVL.

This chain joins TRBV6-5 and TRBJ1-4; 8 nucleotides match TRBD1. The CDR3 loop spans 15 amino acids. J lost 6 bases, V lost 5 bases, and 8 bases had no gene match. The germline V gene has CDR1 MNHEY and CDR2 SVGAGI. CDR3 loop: CASSPWTGSDEKLFF. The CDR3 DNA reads TGTGCCAGCAGTCCCTGGACAGGGAGTGATGAAAAACTGTTTTTT.

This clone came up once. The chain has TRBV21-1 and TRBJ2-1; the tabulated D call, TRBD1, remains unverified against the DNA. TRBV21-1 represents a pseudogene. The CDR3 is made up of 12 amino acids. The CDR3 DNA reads TGTGCCAGCCAAGGGGAATACAATGAGCAGTTCTTC. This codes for CASQGEYNEQFF.

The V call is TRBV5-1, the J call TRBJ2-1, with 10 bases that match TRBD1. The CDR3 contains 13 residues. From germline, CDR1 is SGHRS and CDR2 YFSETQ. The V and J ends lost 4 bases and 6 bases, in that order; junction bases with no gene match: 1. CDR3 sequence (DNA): TGCGCCAGCAGCAGGACAGGGGGCAATGAGCAGTTCTTC. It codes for CASSRTGGNEQFF.

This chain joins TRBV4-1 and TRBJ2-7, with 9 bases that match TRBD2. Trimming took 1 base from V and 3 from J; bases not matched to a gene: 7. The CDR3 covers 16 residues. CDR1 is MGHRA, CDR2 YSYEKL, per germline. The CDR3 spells CASSQVRGGSFYEQYF. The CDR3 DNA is TGCGCCAGCAGCCAAGTGCGGGGGGGCAGTTTCTACGAGCAGTACTTC.

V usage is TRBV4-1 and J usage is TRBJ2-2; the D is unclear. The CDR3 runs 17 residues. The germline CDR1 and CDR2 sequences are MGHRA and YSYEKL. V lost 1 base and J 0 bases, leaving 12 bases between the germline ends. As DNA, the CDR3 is TGCGCCAGCAGCCAAGGACTCCGACTCGCGAACACCGGGGAGCTGTTTTTT. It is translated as CASSQGLRLANTGELFF.

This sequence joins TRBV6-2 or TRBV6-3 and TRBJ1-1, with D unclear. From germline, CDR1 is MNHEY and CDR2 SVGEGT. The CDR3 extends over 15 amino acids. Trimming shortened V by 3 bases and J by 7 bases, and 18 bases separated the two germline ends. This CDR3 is CASSYAGSRTSEAFF. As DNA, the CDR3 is TGTGCCAGCAGTTATGCGGGAAGCCGAACGAGTGAAGCTTTCTTT.

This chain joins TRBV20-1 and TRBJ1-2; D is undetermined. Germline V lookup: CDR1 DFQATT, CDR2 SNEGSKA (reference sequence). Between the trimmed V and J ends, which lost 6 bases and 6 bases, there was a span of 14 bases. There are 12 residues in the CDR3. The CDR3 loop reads CSASRGLDGYTF. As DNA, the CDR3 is TGCAGTGCCAGTAGAGGATTGGATGGCTACACCTTC.

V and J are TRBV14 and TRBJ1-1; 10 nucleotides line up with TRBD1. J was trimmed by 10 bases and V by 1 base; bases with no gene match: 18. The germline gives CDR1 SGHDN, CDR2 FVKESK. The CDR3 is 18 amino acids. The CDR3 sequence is CASSQVPLGTGVEDGAFF. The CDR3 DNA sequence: TGTGCCAGCAGCCAAGTACCCCTGGGGACAGGGGTGGAAGATGGAGCTTTCTTT.

In DNA, the CDR3 is TGTGCCAGCAGCCAATTCGGACGAGGGGGTGAGCAGTTCTTC. This codes for CASSQFGRGGEQFF. This rearrangement joins TRBV3-1 (or the pseudogene TRBV3-2) to TRBJ2-1; a possible D gene is TRBD1 (6 bases). The CDR3 consists of 14 residues. The V gene lost 2 bases and the J gene lost 9 bases, with 14 bases spanning the gap. Germline assignment: CDR1 LGHDT and CDR2 YNNKEL (reference sequence).

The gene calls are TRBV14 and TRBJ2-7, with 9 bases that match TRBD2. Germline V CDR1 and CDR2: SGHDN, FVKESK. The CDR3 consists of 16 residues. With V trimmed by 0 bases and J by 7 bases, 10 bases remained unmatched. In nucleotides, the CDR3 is TGTGCCAGCAGCCAAGAGTTAGCGGGAGCGGAATGGGAGCAGTACTTC. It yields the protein CASSQELAGAEWEQYF.